A selection of T cell receptor beta chains follows, all from one sample in a study of cytomegalovirus exposure and HLA in healthy donors. Sequenced by immunoSEQ multiplex PCR; TCRdb stores in-frame clones only, minus some. The repertoire includes some 160,000 clones, around 85% of them detected once, and under 1.5% sits in the top ten. Sequenced material: PBMCs. The source of these receptors is a man aged 50 to 60 in good health and CMV-seropositive. The CDR3 runs from the conserved cysteine through the conserved F or W. D genes are given only for firm matches. Not every row has a clone size; where given, it reads once, few, many or a size class.

D gene,clone size,V gene,J gene,CDR3 DNA,CDR3 protein
-,-,TRBV29-1,TRBJ1-1,TGCAGCGTTCCCCCCGGGGGGTCGAACACTGAAGCTTTCTTT,CSVPPGGSNTEAFF
-,-,TRBV15,TRBJ2-2,TGTGCCACCACCCTAGACAGGTTGACGCGCGGGGAGCTGTTTTTT,CATTLDRLTRGELFF
TRBD2,-,TRBV6-5,TRBJ2-1,TGTGCCAGCAGCTTAAGCGGGAGGTTTCACAATGAGCAGTTCTTC,CASSLSGRFHNEQFF
-,-,TRBV5-1,TRBJ1-1,TGCGCCAGCAGCTTGAGGGGAGGCACTGAAGCTTTCTTT,CASSLRGGTEAFF
TRBD2,once,TRBV11-2,TRBJ2-3,TGTGCCAGCAGCTCAAGACTAGCCACAGATACGCAGTATTTT,CASSSRLATDTQYF
-,-,TRBV9,TRBJ2-3,TGTGCCAGCAGCGTAGGACCGGGGGATACGCAGTATTTT,CASSVGPGDTQYF
-,-,TRBV9,TRBJ2-3,TGTGCCAGCACCTTTACCGCGGCTAGCCGGACGGATACGCAGTATTTT,CASTFTAASRTDTQYF
-,-,TRBV5-1,TRBJ2-6,TGCGCCAGCAGCTTGGGAGTATCTGGGGCCAACGTCCTGACTTTC,CASSLGVSGANVLTF
TRBD1,-,TRBV7-2,TRBJ1-2,TGTGCCAGCAGCGAGACAGGGGGCCCTTACTATGGCTACACCTTC,CASSETGGPYYGYTF
-,once,TRBV11-2,TRBJ2-3,TGTGCCAGCAGCTTAAACCCCCCCTTGAGCGGAGATACGCAGTATTTT,CASSLNPPLSGDTQYF
-,-,TRBV6-5,TRBJ1-4,TGTGCCAGCAGGGGAGGGGCTGCAACTAATGAAAAACTGTTTTTT,CASRGGAATNEKLFF
TRBD2,-,TRBV4-1,TRBJ2-5,TGCGCCAGCAGCCTGGGGCTAGCGGGAGTAGGAGAGACCCAGTACTTC,CASSLGLAGVGETQYF
TRBD2,-,TRBV11-2,TRBJ2-2,TGTGCCAGCAGCTTGACCGGGGGGGCGGTGGGCGGGGAGCTGTTTTTT,CASSLTGGAVGGELFF
TRBD1,-,TRBV28,TRBJ1-2,TGTGCCAGCAGTCATCGACAGGGGGCATTGGCAGGCTACACCTTC,CASSHRQGALAGYTF
TRBD1,-,TRBV5-1,TRBJ2-1,TGCGCCAGCAGCCCGGGACAGGTTTACAATGAGCAGTTCTTC,CASSPGQVYNEQFF
-,-,TRBV5-6,TRBJ1-6,TGTGCCAGCAGCCCTCGGGGGGCCGGTAATTCACCCCTCCACTTT,CASSPRGAGNSPLHF
TRBD1,-,TRBV28,TRBJ2-7,TGTGCCAGCAGTTTAACAGACAGGGTCGGCGCCTACGAGCAGTACTTC,CASSLTDRVGAYEQYF
-,-,TRBV11-3,TRBJ1-1,TGTGCCAGCAGCTTATCCAGGGCGACTGAAGCTTTCTTT,CASSLSRATEAFF
TRBD2,-,TRBV9,TRBJ2-1,TGTGCCAGCAGCGCCGGGGGGGCCTCCTACAATGAGCAGTTCTTC,CASSAGGASYNEQFF
-,-,TRBV30,TRBJ2-1,TGTGCCTGGAGTGTCCCTAGTAGGTATGAGCAGTTCTTC,CAWSVPSRYEQFF
-,-,TRBV30,TRBJ1-6,TGTGCCTGGAGGGCTATCGACCTTGGGCAGGCCGGATTAGGCCTCCACTTT,CAWRAIDLGQAGLGLHF
TRBD1,-,TRBV4-1,TRBJ2-3,TGCGCCAGCAGACTACAGGGGATTAACACAGATACGCAGTATTTT,CASRLQGINTDTQYF